These T cell receptor beta chains were read from a single sample in a study of beta chain features in type 1 diabetes. Using immunoSEQ multiplex PCR, the repertoire was profiled, and TCRdb retains in-frame clones only, with some absent. The repertoire holds around 140,000 clones, with more than 10% as singletons. Sequencing input: central memory CD4+ T cells from blood. Every receptor here comes from a man in his late teens or twenties with type 1 diabetes. The CDR3 runs from the conserved cysteine through the conserved F or W. A D gene is named only where the DNA matches it firmly. Clone size appears in some rows only: once, few, many, or a class for an expanded clone.

>-|TRBJ1-6|TRBV5-4|-
TGTGCCAGCAGCTTCGGCGGCACCCCCGTTTCACCCCTCCACTTT
CASSFGGTPVSPLHF
>-|TRBJ2-5|TRBV2|-
TGTGCCAGCAGTGACTTTGGGAAGTCCCAAGAGACCCAGTACTTC
CASSDFGKSQETQYF
>-|TRBJ1-1|TRBV7-6|-
TGTGCCAGCAGCCAGAACACTGAAGCTTTCTTT
CASSQNTEAFF
>-|TRBJ2-7|TRBV5-4|few
TGTGCCAGCAGCTTACCCGGCACTGACTCCTACGAGCAGTACTTC
CASSLPGTDSYEQYF
>TRBD1|TRBJ2-7|TRBV5-6|few
TGTGCCAGCAGGGGACAGGGGGCGAACGAGCAGTACTTC
CASRGQGANEQYF
>-|TRBJ2-3|TRBV7-9|-
TGTGCCAGCAGCTCCATGGGCCTAGATACGCAGTATTTT
CASSSMGLDTQYF
>TRBD1|TRBJ1-3|TRBV7-2|-
TGTGCCAGCAGCCCCTCAGACAGGGCTGGAAACACCATATATTTT
CASSPSDRAGNTIYF
>-|TRBJ1-1|TRBV11-1|-
TGTGCCAGCAGCGGGACCGTGGCCGTCACTGAAGCTTTCTTT
CASSGTVAVTEAFF
>TRBD2|TRBJ2-3|TRBV5-4|few
TGTGCCAGCAGCTTAGGACTAGCGGGGACGGGCACAGATACGCAGTATTTT
CASSLGLAGTGTDTQYF
>TRBD1|TRBJ2-1|TRBV2|-
TGTGCCAGCAGGACAGGGTCCTCCCAGTTCTTC
CASRTGSSQFF